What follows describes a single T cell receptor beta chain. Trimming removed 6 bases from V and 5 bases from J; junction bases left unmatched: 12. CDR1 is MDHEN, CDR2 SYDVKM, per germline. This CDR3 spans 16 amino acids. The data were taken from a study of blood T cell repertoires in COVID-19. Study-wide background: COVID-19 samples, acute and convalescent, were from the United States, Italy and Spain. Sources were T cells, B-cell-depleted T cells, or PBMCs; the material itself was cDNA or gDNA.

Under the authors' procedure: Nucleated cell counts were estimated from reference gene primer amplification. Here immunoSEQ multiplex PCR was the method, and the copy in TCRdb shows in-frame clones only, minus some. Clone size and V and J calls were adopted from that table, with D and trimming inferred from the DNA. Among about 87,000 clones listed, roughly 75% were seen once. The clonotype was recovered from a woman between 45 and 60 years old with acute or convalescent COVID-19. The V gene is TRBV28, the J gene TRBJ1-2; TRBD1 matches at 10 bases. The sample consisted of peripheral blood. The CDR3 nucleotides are TGTGCCAGCAGCGCTCGGTATCGACAGGGGGCTTATGGCTACACCTTC. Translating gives CASSARYRQGAYGYTF.